This T cell receptor (beta chain) appears in the sequencing data of a study of blood T cell repertoires in COVID-19. Measured with immunoSEQ multiplex PCR; TCRdb has only the in-frame clones, and not every one. The data show tens of thousands of clones, with about four fifths seen just once and approximately 12% held by the top ten. The sequencing input was peripheral blood. This receptor was obtained from a man older than 75 with acute or convalescent COVID-19.

CDR3 region: CASSLTDTQYF. Written as DNA, the CDR3 is TGCGCCAGCAGCCTGACAGATACGCAGTATTTT. This rearrangement joins TRBV5-1 to TRBJ2-3, with D uncertain. CDR1 SGHRS and CDR2 YFSETQ come from the germline V gene. Deletions cut 4 bases from V and 3 bases from J, with 3 bases between. The CDR3 has 11 residues.